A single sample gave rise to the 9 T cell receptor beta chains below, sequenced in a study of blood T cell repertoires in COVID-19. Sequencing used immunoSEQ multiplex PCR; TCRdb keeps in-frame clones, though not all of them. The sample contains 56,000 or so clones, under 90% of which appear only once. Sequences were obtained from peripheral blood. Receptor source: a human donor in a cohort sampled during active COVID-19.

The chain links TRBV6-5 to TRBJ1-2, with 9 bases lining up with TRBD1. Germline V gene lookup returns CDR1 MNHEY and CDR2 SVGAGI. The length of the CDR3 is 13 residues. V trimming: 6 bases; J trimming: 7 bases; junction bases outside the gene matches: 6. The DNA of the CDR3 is TGTGCCAGCAGCACCGGGACAGGGTTTGGCTACACCTTC. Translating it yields CASSTGTGFGYTF.

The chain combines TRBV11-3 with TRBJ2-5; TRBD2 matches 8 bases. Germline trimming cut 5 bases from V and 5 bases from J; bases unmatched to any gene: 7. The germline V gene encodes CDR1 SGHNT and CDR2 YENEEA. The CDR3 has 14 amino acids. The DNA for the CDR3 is TGTGCCAGCAGCCCGGGGGGGGATAGGGAGACCCAGTACTTC. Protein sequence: CASSPGGDRETQYF.

The CDR3 nucleotides are TGTGCCAGCAGCCCTGACCCTCCCGGGACTAGCGCCGCCTACGAGCAGTACTTC. Amino acids: CASSPDPPGTSAAYEQYF. The rearrangement joins TRBV2 to TRBJ2-7, with 10 nucleotides matching TRBD2. There are 18 residues in the CDR3. Unmatched junction bases numbered 16, after V lost 6 bases and J lost 2 bases. Germline CDR1 and CDR2: SNHLY and FYNNEI.

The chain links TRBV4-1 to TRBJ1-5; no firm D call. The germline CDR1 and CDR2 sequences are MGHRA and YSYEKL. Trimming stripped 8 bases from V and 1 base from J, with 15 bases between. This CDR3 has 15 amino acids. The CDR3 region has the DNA TGCGCCAGCGCCCGCGTACACGGGAGCAATCAGCCCCAGCATTTT. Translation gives CASARVHGSNQPQHF.

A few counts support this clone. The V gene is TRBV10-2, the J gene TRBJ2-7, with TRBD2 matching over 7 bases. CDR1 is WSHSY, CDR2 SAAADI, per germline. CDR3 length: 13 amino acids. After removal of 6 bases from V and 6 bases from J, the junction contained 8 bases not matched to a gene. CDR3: CASRASGSGEQYF. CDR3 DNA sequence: TGCGCCAGCAGAGCTAGCGGATCTGGCGAGCAGTACTTC.

The CDR3 nucleotides are TGTGCCAGCAGCTTAGGGCAGACAAACGGGCAGTACTTC. Translation: CASSLGQTNGQYF. This rearrangement joins TRBV11-2 to TRBJ2-7, with D uncertain. The V gene's germline CDR1 is SGHAT and CDR2 FQNNGV. The CDR3 is 13 amino acids. Trimming took off 1 base at V and 9 bases at J, with 13 bases between the two ends.

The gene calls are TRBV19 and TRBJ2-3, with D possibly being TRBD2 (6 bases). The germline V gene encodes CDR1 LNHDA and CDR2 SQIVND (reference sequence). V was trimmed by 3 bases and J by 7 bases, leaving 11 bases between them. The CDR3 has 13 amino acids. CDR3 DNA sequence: TGTGCCAGTAGTATTCCTAGCGCTAATACGCAGTATTTT. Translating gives CASSIPSANTQYF. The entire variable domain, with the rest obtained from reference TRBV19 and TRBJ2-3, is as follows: DGGITQSPKYLFRKEGQNVTLSCEQNLNHDAMYWYRQDPGQGLRLIYYSQIVNDFQKGDIAEGYSVSREKKESFPLTVTSAQKNPTAFYLCASSIPSANTQYFGPGTRLTVL.

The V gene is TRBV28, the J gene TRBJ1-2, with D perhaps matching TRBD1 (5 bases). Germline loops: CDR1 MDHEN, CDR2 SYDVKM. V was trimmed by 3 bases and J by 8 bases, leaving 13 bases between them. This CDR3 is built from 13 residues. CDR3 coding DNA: TGTGCCAGCAGTTTTTCCAGGGTGGGCGGCTACACCTTC. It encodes CASSFSRVGGYTF.

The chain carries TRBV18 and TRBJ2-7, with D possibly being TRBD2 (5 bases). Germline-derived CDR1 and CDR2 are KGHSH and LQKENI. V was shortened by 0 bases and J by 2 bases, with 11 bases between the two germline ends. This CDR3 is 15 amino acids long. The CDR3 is CASSPPGESTYEQYF. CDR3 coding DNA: TGTGCCAGCTCACCACCCGGGGAGTCAACCTACGAGCAGTACTTC.